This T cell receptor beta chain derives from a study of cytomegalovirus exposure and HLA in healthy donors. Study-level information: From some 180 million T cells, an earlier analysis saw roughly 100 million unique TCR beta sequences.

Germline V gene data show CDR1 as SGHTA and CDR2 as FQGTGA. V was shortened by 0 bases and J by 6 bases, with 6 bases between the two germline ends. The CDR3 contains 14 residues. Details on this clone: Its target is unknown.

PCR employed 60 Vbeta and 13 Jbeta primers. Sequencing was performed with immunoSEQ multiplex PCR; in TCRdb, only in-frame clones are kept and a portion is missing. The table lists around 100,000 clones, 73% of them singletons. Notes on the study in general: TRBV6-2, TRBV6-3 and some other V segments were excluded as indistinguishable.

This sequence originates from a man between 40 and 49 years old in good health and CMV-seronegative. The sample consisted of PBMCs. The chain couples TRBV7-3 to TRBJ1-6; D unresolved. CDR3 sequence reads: CASSLTEINSPLHF. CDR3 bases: TGTGCCAGCAGCTTAACCGAGATTAATTCACCCCTCCACTTT.